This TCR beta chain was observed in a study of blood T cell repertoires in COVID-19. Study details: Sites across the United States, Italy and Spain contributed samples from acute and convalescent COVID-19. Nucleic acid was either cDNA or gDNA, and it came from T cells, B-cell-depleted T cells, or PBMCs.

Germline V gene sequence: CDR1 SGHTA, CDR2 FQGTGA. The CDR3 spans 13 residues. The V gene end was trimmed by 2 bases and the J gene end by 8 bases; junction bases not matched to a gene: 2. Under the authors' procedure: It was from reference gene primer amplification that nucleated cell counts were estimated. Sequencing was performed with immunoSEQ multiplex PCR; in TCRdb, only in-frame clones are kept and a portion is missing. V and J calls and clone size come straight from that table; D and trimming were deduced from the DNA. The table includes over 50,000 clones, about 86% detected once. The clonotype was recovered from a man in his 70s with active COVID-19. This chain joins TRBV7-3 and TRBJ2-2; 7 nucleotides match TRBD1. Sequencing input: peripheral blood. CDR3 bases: TGTGCCAGCAGCTTAGACAGGGCTGGGGAGCTGTTTTTT. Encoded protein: CASSLDRAGELFF.